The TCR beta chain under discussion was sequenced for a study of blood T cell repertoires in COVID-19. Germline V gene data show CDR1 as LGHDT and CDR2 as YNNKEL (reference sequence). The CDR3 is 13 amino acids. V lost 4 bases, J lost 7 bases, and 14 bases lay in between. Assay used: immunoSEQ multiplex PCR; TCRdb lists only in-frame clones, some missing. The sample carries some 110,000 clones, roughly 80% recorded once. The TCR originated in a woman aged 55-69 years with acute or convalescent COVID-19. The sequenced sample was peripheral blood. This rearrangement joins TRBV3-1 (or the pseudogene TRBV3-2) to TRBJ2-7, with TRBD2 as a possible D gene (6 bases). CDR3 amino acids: CASSLTAGGEQYF. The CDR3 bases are TGTGCCAGCAGCCTGACAGCGGGTGGGGAGCAGTACTTC.